Below, 21 T cell receptor beta chains from the same sample are listed, as sequenced in a study of human T cells and chemical hapten exposure. TCRdb reprocessed the RACE reads with MiXCR, giving one entry per CDR3 protein. Counted here are about 64,000 distinct CDR3 sequences, approximately 11% occurring once; the ten biggest clones make up less than 2.5%. The time point: patch test 3, about 24 weeks after DPC sensitization. Treatment in this sample: therapeutic diphenylcyclopropenone sensitization with weekly scalp DPC. This specimen consisted of whole blood, obtained in connection with sensitization to the hapten diphenylcyclopropenone (DPC). Every receptor here comes from a woman aged 30 to 39 with alopecia areata. Some clones in this sample may be carry-over from other donors' samples.

In its sample, this clonotype was seen a few times. This chain connects TRBV20-1 to TRBJ2-1; D may be TRBD2 (8 bases). Between the trimmed V and J ends, which lost 7 bases and 6 bases, there was a span of 22 bases. Germline CDR1 DFQATT, CDR2 SNEGSKA (reference sequence). The CDR3 loop spans 15 amino acids. The CDR3 DNA is TGCAGTGTCAACCGGGGTAGCGGGACAGTCAATGAGCAGTTCTTC. It yields the protein CSVNRGSGTVNEQFF.

About this clonotype itself: One end of the junction varies from germline; a read error may be responsible. CDR3 in amino acids: CASISPTAQETQYF. The CDR3, as DNA: TGTGCCAGCATCTCCCCGACAGCTCAAGAAACCCAGTACTTC. J is TRBJ2-5 and V is TRBV2, with D tentatively TRBD1 (5 bases). There are 14 residues in the CDR3. Germline CDR1 reads SNHLY; CDR2 reads FYNNEI.

The DNA for the CDR3 is TGTGCCAGCAGCCAGGGGGACAGGCGAAATACTGAAGCTTTCTTT. Translation: CASSQGDRRNTEAFF. The chain combines TRBV7-2 with TRBJ1-1; 8 bases fit TRBD1. The CDR3 runs to 15 residues. J was trimmed by 5 bases and V by 5 bases; bases with no gene match: 10. Germline V CDR1 and CDR2: SGHTA, FQGNSA.

This clonotype was seen more than once but under ten times. The J gene is TRBJ2-3, the V gene TRBV20-1, with a possible D match to TRBD2 (6 bases). Trimming removed 3 bases from V and 10 bases from J, with 14 bases in between. Germline assignment: CDR1 DFQATT and CDR2 SNEGSKA (reference sequence). The length of the CDR3 is 12 residues. CDR3 amino acids: CSARFGREAQYF. CDR3 sequence (DNA): TGCAGTGCTAGGTTTGGCAGGGAGGCGCAGTATTTT.

The chain has TRBV3-1 and TRBJ1-6; the D gene is possibly TRBD1 (6 bases). CDR3 length: 16 amino acids. V lost 1 base, J lost 6 bases, and 13 bases lay in between. Germline lookup yields CDR1 LGHDT and CDR2 YNNKEL (reference sequence). The CDR3 DNA is TGTGCCAGCAGCCAAGCCCAGGGCAGGGGTAATTCACCCCTCCACTTT. Translated, it gives CASSQAQGRGNSPLHF.

This clonotype has ten or more counts. DNA of the CDR3: TGTGCCAGCAGCATCGGACAGAGAGGGTCACCCCTCCACTTT. Translating gives CASSIGQRGSPLHF. The gene calls are TRBV7-9 and TRBJ1-6; possibly TRBD1 for D (6 bases). The germline V and J ends were trimmed by 5 bases and 10 bases, with 15 bases remaining between them. This CDR3 comprises 14 residues. Per the germline V gene, CDR1 is SEHNR and CDR2 is FQNEAQ (reference sequence).

This clonotype was picked up many times. This rearrangement joins TRBV3-1 to TRBJ2-1; TRBD2 might be the D (6 bases). Trimming took 4 bases from V and 7 from J, leaving 29 bases between them. Per germline, CDR1 LGHDT and CDR2 YNNKEL (reference sequence). This CDR3 comprises 19 residues. CDR3 region: CASSPKRYRDSLLRNEQFF. As DNA, the CDR3 is TGTGCCAGCAGCCCTAAAAGATACCGGGACTCGCTGTTAAGAAATGAGCAGTTCTTC.

This clonotype turned up a few times. The chain carries TRBV7-8 and TRBJ2-3; TRBD2 matches at 8 bases. The CDR3 runs 17 residues. The junction had 11 bases not matched to a gene; V was cut back by 4 bases and J by 2 bases. Germline V CDR1 and CDR2: SGHVS, FQNEAQ. The CDR3: CASSSSAGVWVTDTQYF. For the CDR3, the DNA is TGTGCCAGCAGCTCCTCAGCGGGAGTTTGGGTCACAGATACGCAGTATTTT.

This clonotype showed up many times. The chain is built from TRBV6-2 or TRBV6-3 and TRBJ2-2; weak D call: TRBD2 (6 bases). The V gene lost 7 bases and the J gene lost 6 bases, with 15 bases spanning the gap. CDR1 is MNHEY and CDR2 is SVGEGT in the germline V gene. This CDR3 is built from 14 residues. The CDR3: CASIRDSVPGELFF. DNA of the CDR3: TGTGCCAGCATCCGGGACTCAGTCCCCGGGGAGCTGTTTTTT.

The chain recombines TRBV20-1 with TRBJ1-6, with no clear D. Trimming took off 1 base at V and 5 bases at J, with 15 bases between the two ends. Germline V gene sequence: CDR1 DFQATT, CDR2 SNEGSKA (reference sequence). The CDR3 is 16 residues long. The CDR3: CSARAFGPVNNSPLHF. The CDR3 nucleotides are TGCAGTGCTAGAGCCTTCGGACCGGTAAATAATTCACCCCTCCACTTT.

The chain recombines TRBV20-1 with TRBJ2-3; D remains ambiguous. Between the trimmed V and J ends, which lost 3 bases and 5 bases, there was a span of 15 bases. The CDR3 length is 14 residues. The germline gives CDR1 DFQATT, CDR2 SNEGSKA (reference sequence). CDR3: CSASETPWGDTQYF. For the CDR3, the DNA is TGCAGTGCTAGTGAAACTCCCTGGGGAGATACGCAGTATTTT.

This clonotype was detected once. Since a much larger clone is just one base distant, this may be a read error. V gene TRBV5-6 combines with J gene TRBJ2-7; D remains unclear. Germline V lookup: CDR1 SGHDT, CDR2 YYEEEE. CDR3 length: 13 amino acids. The CDR3 DNA reads TGTGCCGGCAGCTTGCCGCCTGACTACGAGCAGTACTTC. This codes for CAGSLPPDYEQYF.

This clonotype has ten or more counts. The chain combines TRBV29-1 with TRBJ2-5; D is perhaps TRBD1 (5 bases). Germline CDR1 SQVTM, CDR2 ANQGSEA. This CDR3 spans 14 amino acids. Trimming took 7 bases from V and 4 from J, leaving 19 bases between them. CDR3 protein: CSAVGAHVGETQYF. CDR3 bases: TGCAGCGCCGTAGGGGCACATGTGGGAGAGACCCAGTACTTC. Based on the CDR3 plus reference TRBV29-1 and TRBJ2-5, the full variable domain is SAVISQKPSRDICQRGTSLTIQCQVDSQVTMMFWYRQQPGQSLTLIATANQGSEATYESGFVIDKFPISRPNLTFSTLTVSNMSPEDSSIYLCSAVGAHVGETQYFGPGTRLLVL.

This clonotype has only a few counts. This sequence joins TRBV18 and TRBJ2-7, with 8 bases fitting TRBD2. V dropped 6 bases and J dropped 2; count of bases not matched to a gene: 6. The germline V gene has CDR1 KGHSH and CDR2 LQKENI. The CDR3 has 14 residues. CDR3: CASSLIAGTYEQYF. The CDR3 DNA reads TGTGCCAGCTCGTTAATAGCGGGAACCTACGAGCAGTACTTC.

The V and J genes are TRBV19 and TRBJ2-2, with 9 positions matching TRBD1. Germline values: CDR1 LNHDA, CDR2 SQIVND (reference sequence). V was clipped by 10 bases and J by 7 bases; unmatched bases: 16. The CDR3 is made up of 16 amino acids. CDR3 sequence reads: CATGIPGQGLVGELFF. Written as DNA, the CDR3 is TGTGCCACCGGGATTCCGGGACAGGGTCTTGTCGGGGAGCTGTTTTTT.

The chain couples TRBV19 to TRBJ2-5, with D perhaps TRBD1 or TRBD2 (5 bases each). V was shortened by 6 bases and J by 4 bases, with 18 bases between the two germline ends. The CDR3 consists of 15 residues. The germline V gene encodes CDR1 LNHDA and CDR2 SQIVND (reference sequence). The CDR3: CASSRGPGPTETQYF. As DNA, the CDR3 is TGTGCCAGTAGCCGGGGCCCCGGGCCTACAGAGACCCAGTACTTC.

This clonotype has only a few counts. The chain is built from TRBV20-1 and TRBJ2-3; D may be TRBD1 or TRBD2 (7 bases each). Germline CDR1 is DFQATT and CDR2 is SNEGSKA (reference sequence). The V end was cut by 8 bases, the J end by 4 bases, with 19 bases between. CDR3 length: 14 amino acids. The CDR3 loop reads CSTYPAGGADTQYF. As DNA, the CDR3 is TGCAGTACCTACCCTGCAGGGGGGGCAGATACGCAGTATTTT.

This clonotype has just a few counts. The rearrangement links TRBV7-2 to TRBJ2-3; D gene uncertain. V gave up 6 bases and J gave up 0 bases, with 10 bases separating them. The CDR3 is 14 amino acids. CDR1 SGHTA and CDR2 FQGNSA come from the germline V gene. In DNA form, the CDR3 reads TGTGCCAGCAGTTGGCGTGGGAGCACAGATACGCAGTATTTT. It is translated as CASSWRGSTDTQYF.

V usage is TRBV7-2 and J usage is TRBJ1-3; no definite D call. Germline V CDR1 and CDR2: SGHTA, FQGNSA. V was pared by 6 bases and J by 4 bases, with 10 bases between. This CDR3 contains 13 residues. Written as DNA, the CDR3 is TGTGCCAGCAGTCAAGATTGGGGAAACACCATATATTTT. It encodes CASSQDWGNTIYF. The whole variable domain, remainder taken from reference TRBV7-2 and TRBJ1-3, is GAGVSQSPSNKVTEKGKDVELRCDPISGHTALYWYRQSLGQGLEFLIYFQGNSAPDKSGLPSDRFSAERTGGSVSTLTIQRTQQEDSAVYLCASSQDWGNTIYFGEGSWLTVV.

The chain combines TRBV6-5 with TRBJ1-6; a weak D match, TRBD1 (6 bases). Germline lookup yields CDR1 MNHEY and CDR2 SVGAGI. The CDR3 extends over 12 amino acids. The V gene lost 8 bases and the J gene lost 12 bases, with 14 bases spanning the gap. The CDR3 sequence is CASGEQGIPLHF. The DNA of the CDR3 is TGTGCCAGCGGCGAACAGGGAATACCCCTCCACTTT.

This clonotype has at least ten counts. This rearrangement joins TRBV7-9 to TRBJ1-2; the match to TRBD1 covers 7 bases. The CDR3 is 13 residues long. Germline loops: CDR1 SEHNR, CDR2 FQNEAQ (reference sequence). The trim removed 5 bases at V and 2 bases at J, leaving 2 bases unmatched. CDR3 nucleotide sequence: TGTGCCAGCAGCCCCAGGGGGAACTATGGCTACACCTTC. Encoded protein: CASSPRGNYGYTF.